These T cell receptor beta chains were read from a single sample in a study of human T cells and chemical hapten exposure. TCRdb called the RACE reads again in MiXCR, with one record for every CDR3 protein. There are around 330,000 distinct CDR3 sequences in the sample; 5.5% occur only once, and about 8.2% lies in the top ten. The specimen comprised whole blood, sampled in connection with sensitization to the hapten diphenylcyclopropenone (DPC). The source of these receptors is a woman aged 18-29 years with alopecia areata. Some clones in this sample may be carry-over from other donors' samples. Both conserved end residues are part of each CDR3. A D gene is named only where the DNA matches it firmly. A clone size is listed for some rows: how often the clone was seen (once, few, many), or a class if it is expanded.

j_call: TRBJ2-3
clone_size: NA
v_call: TRBV12-3/TRBV12-4
d_call: NA
cdr3_aa: CASSFSYPADTQYF
cdr3_nt: TGTGCCAGCAGTTTCTCTTATCCAGCAGATACGCAGTATTTT

j_call: TRBJ1-1
clone_size: NA
v_call: TRBV3-1
d_call: NA
cdr3_aa: CASSQRGGGETEAFF
cdr3_nt: TGTGCCAGCAGCCAGCGAGGGGGAGGAGAAACTGAAGCTTTCTTT

j_call: TRBJ1-1
clone_size: NA
v_call: TRBV6-5
d_call: NA
cdr3_aa: CASQRPESRNTEAFF
cdr3_nt: TGTGCCAGTCAACGCCCCGAGTCTCGGAACACTGAAGCTTTCTTT

j_call: TRBJ2-5
clone_size: many
v_call: TRBV12-3/TRBV12-4
d_call: TRBD2
cdr3_aa: CASSLTSAETQYF
cdr3_nt: TGTGCCAGCAGTTTAACTAGCGCGGAGACCCAGTACTTC

j_call: TRBJ1-2
clone_size: many
v_call: TRBV21-1
d_call: NA
cdr3_aa: CASGTGYYGYTF
cdr3_nt: TGTGCCAGCGGCACAGGCTACTATGGCTACACCTTC

j_call: TRBJ1-2
clone_size: NA
v_call: TRBV11-2
d_call: NA
cdr3_aa: CASSPIGGSYGYTF
cdr3_nt: TGTGCCAGCAGCCCCATCGGGGGATCCTATGGCTACACCTTC

j_call: TRBJ2-1
clone_size: many
v_call: TRBV4-3
d_call: NA
cdr3_aa: CASSQGHEQFF
cdr3_nt: TGCGCCAGCAGCCAAGGACATGAGCAGTTCTTC

j_call: TRBJ1-6
clone_size: NA
v_call: TRBV4-3
d_call: TRBD1
cdr3_aa: CASSPDRGPTPLHF
cdr3_nt: TGCGCCAGCAGTCCGGACAGGGGGCCCACTCCCCTCCACTTT

j_call: TRBJ1-5
clone_size: few
v_call: TRBV11-2
d_call: NA
cdr3_aa: CASSEQEGNQPQHF
cdr3_nt: TGTGCCAGCAGCGAGCAGGAAGGCAATCAGCCCCAGCATTTT

j_call: TRBJ1-1
clone_size: NA
v_call: TRBV5-1
d_call: NA
cdr3_aa: CASSTTQEYTEAFF
cdr3_nt: TGCGCCAGCAGTACTACCCAGGAGTACACTGAAGCTTTCTTT

j_call: TRBJ1-2
clone_size: few
v_call: TRBV6-2/TRBV6-3
d_call: TRBD1
cdr3_aa: CASSSRTGGNYGYTF
cdr3_nt: TGTGCCAGCAGCTCACGGACAGGGGGAAACTATGGCTACACCTTC

j_call: TRBJ2-5
clone_size: many
v_call: TRBV25-1
d_call: NA
cdr3_aa: CASSDLRLQETQYF
cdr3_nt: TGTGCCAGCAGTGATCTACGCCTCCAAGAGACCCAGTACTTC

j_call: TRBJ2-5
clone_size: few
v_call: TRBV28
d_call: NA
cdr3_aa: CASSLSRTLQETQYF
cdr3_nt: TGTGCCAGCAGTCTTAGTAGAACCCTCCAAGAGACCCAGTACTTC

j_call: TRBJ2-3
clone_size: few
v_call: TRBV5-1
d_call: TRBD1
cdr3_aa: CASSAQGLGADTQYF
cdr3_nt: TGCGCCAGCAGCGCACAGGGGTTGGGTGCAGATACGCAGTATTTT

j_call: TRBJ2-2
clone_size: NA
v_call: TRBV9
d_call: NA
cdr3_aa: CASSVAWAGAATGELFF
cdr3_nt: TGTGCCAGCAGCGTAGCCTGGGCGGGGGCCGCGACCGGGGAGCTGTTTTTT

j_call: TRBJ2-3
clone_size: many
v_call: TRBV6-5
d_call: NA
cdr3_aa: CASSSYSTDTQYF
cdr3_nt: TGTGCCAGCAGCTCCTATAGCACAGATACGCAGTATTTT

j_call: TRBJ1-1
clone_size: many
v_call: TRBV18
d_call: NA
cdr3_aa: CASSPQGIAEAFF
cdr3_nt: TGTGCCAGCTCACCACAGGGGATAGCTGAAGCTTTCTTT

j_call: TRBJ1-1
clone_size: few
v_call: TRBV6-2/TRBV6-3
d_call: NA
cdr3_aa: CASSLTDLSLFGMNTEAFF
cdr3_nt: TGTGCCAGCAGTTTAACTGATCTCTCCCTTTTCGGCATGAACACTGAAGCTTTCTTT

j_call: TRBJ1-1
clone_size: NA
v_call: TRBV4-1
d_call: NA
cdr3_aa: CASSQEGEGRGAFF
cdr3_nt: TGCGCCAGCAGCCAAGAGGGAGAGGGCAGGGGAGCTTTCTTT

j_call: TRBJ1-4
clone_size: NA
v_call: TRBV5-6
d_call: NA
cdr3_aa: CASSLDGFMVQGNEKLFF
cdr3_nt: TGTGCCAGCAGCCTCGACGGCTTTATGGTTCAGGGGAATGAAAAACTGTTTTTT

j_call: TRBJ2-1
clone_size: few
v_call: TRBV20-1
d_call: NA
cdr3_aa: CSARDRIGEDEQFF
cdr3_nt: TGCAGTGCTAGAGATCGAATAGGTGAGGATGAGCAGTTCTTC

j_call: TRBJ1-2
clone_size: many
v_call: TRBV13
d_call: NA
cdr3_aa: CASSFGEINYGYTF
cdr3_nt: TGTGCCAGCAGCTTTGGCGAAATTAACTATGGCTACACCTTC

j_call: TRBJ2-3
clone_size: NA
v_call: TRBV5-4
d_call: NA
cdr3_aa: CASSLSDPDTQYF
cdr3_nt: TGTGCCAGCAGCTTGTCAGACCCAGATACGCAGTATTTT